Sequencing of this T cell receptor beta chain was carried out in a study of blood T cell repertoires in COVID-19 (dated by TCRdb to about 2020). Context from the whole study: The collaborator samples originated in the United States, Italy and Spain and spanned the acute and convalescent phases of COVID-19. The material from the prospective study consisted of cDNA or gDNA derived from T cells, B-cell-depleted T cells, or PBMCs. The sample metadata nearly always contained a de-identified subject ID, COVID-19 status, age in years and sex. The repertoires were released in a freely available public database meant as a resource for research on the immune response to SARS-CoV-2. Subjects who had been exposed to COVID-19, were actively infected with it, or had recovered from it provided the deeply sampled blood TCRbeta repertoires that made up the dataset. Samples came from the ongoing ImmuneRACE study (first 160 participants) plus 1,254 subjects from 6 global collaborators. Where available, HLA class I and class II types were obtained from metadata supplied by the sample provider rather than from assay-based typing. Here is what the overall study found, with its caveats: Clinical and demographic metadata were provided uncurated, with the amount varying by source and participant.

Whole blood was collected in K2EDTA tubes by collaborating institutions according to the institutions' own protocols. For TCRbeta analysis, collaborators shipped samples in one of three forms: frozen whole blood, isolated PBMCs, or DNA extracted from either of those sample types. Points on this clone: Its target antigen remains unknown. No per-base quality is available; no much larger clone lies one base away.

The cysteine opens and the phenylalanine closes a CDR3 of 13 amino acids. Only the CDR3 DNA stays, 39 bases, in frame from base 1. CDR1 and CDR2, looked up from the germline V gene, are MGHRA and YSYEKL. Trimming at the junction amounts to 1 base on V and 12 bases on J, and the germline ends lie 13 bases apart. TCRbeta CDR3 regions were amplified from genomic DNA using the immunoSEQ Assay, a bias-controlled multiplex PCR. Per the original workflow: Nucleated cell counts per sample were estimated from amplification of reference gene primers within the assay. Sequence reads were collapsed and filtered to measure the absolute abundance of every unique TCRbeta CDR3 rearrangement. For each sample, productive Simpson clonality was calculated as the square root of Simpson's diversity index over productive rearrangements. TCRdb stores this immuneACCESS table with in-frame sequences only. Part of the clones is absent; in the studies checked, under half of the shortfall reflects unresolved V genes, and no reason is known for the rest. V, J and clone size were drawn from that table, and D and trimming were deduced from the DNA. The sample includes 60,000 to 65,000 clones, with roughly 80% observed a single time. The ten most abundant clones make up over 15% of the sample.

This sequence was found in a man in his sixties with acute or convalescent COVID-19. Sequencing was done on a sample of peripheral blood. The chain is made from TRBV4-1 and TRBJ1-5, with a weak D call of TRBD1 (5 bases match). The CDR3 region has the sequence CASSQGDLALQHF. The nucleotides read TGCGCCAGCAGCCAAGGGGACTTGGCGCTCCAGCATTTT.